The clone carrying this TCR beta chain was counted at least ten times. What it binds is unknown. TCRdb reprocessed the 5' RACE reads with MiXCR, giving one entry per CDR3 protein. This table has roughly 120,000 distinct CDR3 sequences, less than 14% appearing once. The sample comes from a study of spatial heterogeneity in lung cancer. About the study: About 2 years after resection was the median timing of the follow-up PBMC samples, which were sequenced when available.

Broader study findings: The appearance of ubiquitous expanded tumor TCRs in blood was greater at resection than follow-up.

As to time point: blood at routine non-recurrence follow-up after resection. Unsorted whole RNA samples from tumor, nontumor lung or frozen PBMC were sequenced. The sequences come from PBMCs, collected at follow-up. This TCR derives from a female donor with early-stage non-small cell lung cancer.

This CDR3 reads CASSKPSGIYNEQFF. The CDR3 DNA reads as TGTGCCAGCAGCAAACCTAGCGGGATCTACAATGAGCAGTTCTTC. This chain links TRBV3-1 with TRBJ2-1, with 9 bases that match TRBD2. This CDR3 is 15 amino acids long. In germline, CDR1 is LGHDT, CDR2 YNNKEL (reference sequence). V lost 5 bases and J lost 3; bases outside the gene matches: 5.